This TCR beta chain was documented in a study of patients and donors after allogeneic stem cell transplantation. Via MiXCR, TCRdb re-called the RT-PCR reads, giving one row per CDR3 protein. The sample shows hundreds of thousands of distinct CDR3 sequences, roughly 16% of them seen only once. The CDR3 length is 15 residues. Germline assignment: CDR1 DFQATT and CDR2 SNEGSKA (reference sequence). Trimming left V 0 bases short and J 2 bases short, with 11 bases between. The chain employs TRBV20-1 and TRBJ2-1; D is possibly TRBD1 or TRBD2 (5 bases each). The receptor's source is a human donor who was either an allogeneic HSCT recipient or a stem cell or donor lymphocyte infusion donor (not recorded which). It is not recorded whose cells these are; they may come from a transplant donor. Material for sequencing was blood, either unsorted or a sorted T cell fraction (not recorded which). This CDR3 reads CSARDGGVPYNEQFF. The CDR3 DNA is TGCAGTGCTAGAGATGGGGGAGTTCCCTACAATGAGCAGTTCTTC.